These 27 T cell receptor beta chains originate from one sample sequenced in a study of cytomegalovirus exposure and HLA in healthy donors (dated by TCRdb to about 2017). Libraries were prepared through the immunoSEQ multiplex PCR assay. This is the immuneACCESS table as TCRdb keeps it, with only in-frame sequences that have V and J called. A part of the clones is gone; compared with another copy, unresolved V genes explain less than half, and the rest is unexplained. The sample table shows around 140,000 clones, and roughly 87% are seen once. Of the sample, less than 5.5% is held by the ten largest clones. Sequenced input: PBMCs. The receptors were sampled from a young man in good health and CMV-seropositive.

V is TRBV28 and J is TRBJ1-2, with 7 bases lining up with TRBD1. V lost 10 bases to trimming and J lost 0 bases; unmatched junction nucleotides: 5. The CDR3 contains 13 residues. Per germline, CDR1 MDHEN and CDR2 SYDVKM. The CDR3 loop is CANRQGPNYGYTF. As DNA, the CDR3 is TGTGCCAACCGACAGGGACCTAACTATGGCTACACCTTC.

V gene TRBV19 combines with J gene TRBJ2-1, with D perhaps TRBD2 (6 bases). The CDR3 consists of 15 residues. CDR1 is LNHDA and CDR2 is SQIVND in the germline V gene (reference sequence). Trimming removed 2 bases at V and 5 bases at J, with 13 bases between. The CDR3 sequence is CASSISAGRDNEQFF. CDR3 sequence (DNA): TGTGCCAGTAGTATATCGGCGGGACGGGACAATGAGCAGTTCTTC. The full variable domain, its missing parts supplied by reference TRBV19 and TRBJ2-1, is DGGITQSPKYLFRKEGQNVTLSCEQNLNHDAMYWYRQDPGQGLRLIYYSQIVNDFQKGDIAEGYSVSREKKESFPLTVTSAQKNPTAFYLCASSISAGRDNEQFFGPGTRLTVL.

J is TRBJ2-1 and V is TRBV14; 12 bases match TRBD2. Per germline, CDR1 SGHDN and CDR2 FVKESK. The CDR3 is 15 amino acids. The V gene end was trimmed by 4 bases and the J gene end by 7 bases; junction bases not matched to a gene: 5. The CDR3, as DNA: TGTGCCAGCAGCCTGACTAGCGGGAGAGGGAATGAGCAGTTCTTC. As protein: CASSLTSGRGNEQFF.

The V gene is TRBV29-1, the J gene TRBJ2-1, with D maybe TRBD2 (6 bases). V gave up 5 bases and J gave up 3 bases, with 14 bases separating them. Germline CDR1 is SQVTM and CDR2 is ANQGSEA. This CDR3 spans 14 amino acids. The CDR3 DNA reads as TGCAGCGTTCTCCGGGACTCACGCTACAATGAGCAGTTCTTC. Translating it yields CSVLRDSRYNEQFF.

The chain uses TRBV9 and TRBJ2-3, with 7 bases fitting TRBD2. Trimming at V came to 3 bases and at J to 2 bases, leaving 3 bases not matched to a gene. The germline V gene has CDR1 SGDLS and CDR2 YYNGEE. The CDR3 is 14 residues long. CDR3 sequence reads: CASSASGNTDTQYF. The DNA for the CDR3 is TGTGCCAGCAGCGCCAGCGGGAACACAGATACGCAGTATTTT.

This clone appeared a few times. J is TRBJ2-1 and V is TRBV28, with 9 bases fitting TRBD2. V shed 5 bases, J shed 6 bases, and the junction held 20 bases outside the gene matches. CDR1 is MDHEN, CDR2 SYDVKM, per germline. This CDR3 comprises 19 residues. The CDR3 here is CASSPDSLSGGQTGNEQFF. The CDR3 DNA reads TGTGCCAGCAGTCCGGACTCACTAAGCGGGGGGCAAACGGGCAATGAGCAGTTCTTC.

This chain links TRBV5-1 with TRBJ2-7, with D unresolved. V lost 3 bases, J lost 2 bases, and 12 bases lay in between. The length of the CDR3 is 14 residues. Germline V lookup: CDR1 SGHRS, CDR2 YFSETQ. Here the CDR3 reads CASSSSPGPYEQYF. CDR3 DNA: TGCGCCAGCAGCTCATCCCCAGGCCCCTACGAGCAGTACTTC.

This chain joins TRBV15 and TRBJ1-1; 8 bases map to TRBD1. V shed 0 bases and J 1 base; nucleotides not matched to a gene: 4. The CDR3 consists of 16 residues. Per germline, CDR1 LNHNV and CDR2 YYDKDF (reference sequence). The CDR3 region has the DNA TGTGCCACCAGCAGAGATCGCGACAGGGGGAACACTGAAGCTTTCTTT. Its protein is CATSRDRDRGNTEAFF.

The rearrangement links TRBV18 to TRBJ1-6; no clear D gene. V was trimmed by 4 bases and J by 2 bases, leaving 9 bases between them. The CDR3 is made up of 15 amino acids. Germline loops: CDR1 KGHSH, CDR2 LQKENI. The CDR3 spells CASSLHGPYNSPLHF. For the CDR3, the DNA is TGTGCCAGCTCACTCCACGGTCCCTATAATTCACCCCTCCACTTT.

V and J are TRBV4-1 and TRBJ1-5; 12 bases are a match to TRBD1. The CDR3 contains 20 residues. With V trimmed by 0 bases and J by 1 base, 10 bases remained unmatched. Germline V gene lookup returns CDR1 MGHRA and CDR2 YSYEKL. The DNA of the CDR3 is TGCGCCAGCAGCCAAGATTACGTCGGGACAGGGGGCGCAAGCAATCAGCCCCAGCATTTT. It encodes CASSQDYVGTGGASNQPQHF.

The V gene is TRBV6-4, the J gene TRBJ1-5; perhaps TRBD1 as D (5 bases). Germline assignment: CDR1 MRHNA and CDR2 SNTAGT. V lost 6 bases to trimming and J lost 4 bases, with 7 bases between them. CDR3 length: 12 residues. The CDR3 DNA follows: TGTGCCAGCAGGGGACTTAATCAGCCCCAGCATTTT. Encoded protein: CASRGLNQPQHF.

This clone was detected only a few times. The V call is TRBV2, the J call TRBJ1-5, with D maybe TRBD1 (6 bases). The germline gives CDR1 SNHLY, CDR2 FYNNEI. Trimming removed 6 bases from V and 7 bases from J, with 13 bases in between. CDR3 length: 13 amino acids. In DNA, the CDR3 is TGTGCCAGCAGCACAGGGTTGGACCAGCCCCAGCATTTT. It is translated as CASSTGLDQPQHF. The full variable domain, its missing parts supplied by reference TRBV2 and TRBJ1-5, is EPEVTQTPSHQVTQMGQEVILRCVPISNHLYFYWYRQILGQKVEFLVSFYNNEISEKSEIFDDQFSVERPDGSNFTLKIRSTKLEDSAMYFCASSTGLDQPQHFGDGTRLSIL.

The V gene is TRBV14, the J gene TRBJ1-2; D remains unclear. This CDR3 is built from 13 residues. From germline, CDR1 is SGHDN and CDR2 FVKESK. V was pared by 5 bases and J by 4 bases, with 11 bases between. The CDR3 sequence is CASSYLPTYGYTF. In DNA, the CDR3 is TGTGCCAGCAGCTACTTGCCCACCTATGGCTACACCTTC.

The CDR3 region is CASSETGQDGYTF. In DNA form, the CDR3 reads TGTGCCAGCAGTGAAACGGGACAGGATGGCTACACCTTC. The genes are TRBV6-1 and TRBJ1-2, with TRBD1 matching over 8 bases. With 2 bases clipped from V and 6 bases from J, the junction kept 2 bases outside the gene matches. CDR3 length: 13 residues. Germline assignment: CDR1 MNHNS and CDR2 SASEGT.

The chain has TRBV10-1 and TRBJ2-1, with no clear D. Germline V CDR1 and CDR2: WNHNN, SYGVQD (reference sequence). This CDR3 region has 12 residues. The V end lost 10 bases, the J end lost 5 bases, and 12 bases lay between the germline ends. The DNA of the CDR3 is TGCGCCACCTCCCGTCGTGACAATGAGCAGTTCTTC. Translated: CATSRRDNEQFF.

J is TRBJ2-5 and V is TRBV5-4; TRBD2 aligns across 10 bases. The junction had 10 bases not matched to a gene; V was cut back by 9 bases and J by 2 bases. The CDR3 sequence is 15 residues long. Per germline, CDR1 SGHNT and CDR2 YYREEE (reference sequence). DNA for the CDR3: TGTGCCACTAGCCGGACAGCGGGAGGGCAAGAGACCCAGTACTTC. Protein sequence: CATSRTAGGQETQYF.

This chain uses TRBV9 with TRBJ2-3; 15 positions agree with TRBD2. With V trimmed by 4 bases and J by 0 bases, 6 bases remained unmatched. CDR3 length: 18 residues. Germline lookup yields CDR1 SGDLS and CDR2 YYNGEE. The CDR3: CASSLGLAGGPSTDTQYF. CDR3 DNA sequence: TGTGCCAGCAGCCTTGGACTAGCGGGAGGGCCCAGCACAGATACGCAGTATTTT.

The chain is built from TRBV6-1 and TRBJ2-1; TRBD2 matches 7 bases. This CDR3 region has 15 residues. CDR1 is MNHNS and CDR2 is SASEGT in the germline V gene. J lost 3 bases, V lost 7 bases, and 9 bases had no gene match. The CDR3 DNA follows: TGTGCCAGCATCCGGGAGGTAGGCGGCTACAATGAGCAGTTCTTC. Protein sequence: CASIREVGGYNEQFF.

The chain recombines TRBV7-9 with TRBJ1-1; the D gene is possibly TRBD1 (5 bases). The V and J ends lost 4 bases and 6 bases respectively, with 18 bases between them. From germline, CDR1 is SEHNR and CDR2 FQNEAQ (reference sequence). The CDR3 consists of 15 residues. The CDR3 region is CASSSGLGRGSEAFF. The CDR3 coding sequence is TGTGCCAGCAGCTCTGGCTTGGGGCGGGGGTCTGAAGCTTTCTTT.

The CDR3 loop is CASSFQGNGELFF. CDR3 sequence (DNA): TGTGCCAGCAGCTTCCAGGGAAACGGGGAGCTGTTTTTT. This chain connects TRBV11-3 to TRBJ2-2, with D perhaps TRBD1 (5 bases). The germline V gene has CDR1 SGHNT and CDR2 YENEEA. V was clipped by 3 bases and J by 7 bases, with 9 bases between them. This CDR3 spans 13 amino acids.

The rearrangement uses TRBV5-1 and TRBJ1-1; TRBD1 matches 10 bases. The V gene end was trimmed by 4 bases and the J gene end by 8 bases; junction bases not matched to a gene: 14. This CDR3 is 16 amino acids long. Germline V CDR1 and CDR2: SGHRS, YFSETQ. The CDR3 region has the DNA TGCGCCAGCAGCAAGGGACAGGGGCGGTTCCCAGACGAAGCTTTCTTT. Translating it yields CASSKGQGRFPDEAFF.

The chain joins TRBV9 to TRBJ1-1, with TRBD1 matching over 7 bases. CDR1 and CDR2 (germline): SGDLS, YYNGEE. The CDR3 runs 14 residues. Trimming removed 2 bases from V and 4 bases from J; junction bases left unmatched: 5. Here the CDR3 reads CASSVSTGFTEAFF. As DNA, the CDR3 is TGTGCCAGCAGCGTTTCGACAGGGTTCACTGAAGCTTTCTTT.

This sequence joins TRBV9 and TRBJ2-5; tentatively, D is TRBD2 (6 bases). The CDR3 runs 16 residues. Germline loops: CDR1 SGDLS, CDR2 YYNGEE. Trimming removed 0 bases from V and 3 bases from J, with 15 bases in between. The CDR3 DNA reads TGTGCCAGCAGCGTAGACGATCGGGGGTTTGAAGAGACCCAGTACTTC. It yields the protein CASSVDDRGFEETQYF.

The chain is built from TRBV30 and TRBJ2-7; TRBD1 matches at 9 bases. The germline CDR1 and CDR2 sequences are GTSNPN and SVGIG (reference sequence). V lost 4 bases to trimming and J lost 3 bases; unmatched junction nucleotides: 13. CDR3 length: 16 amino acids. The CDR3 sequence is CAWTPPRGQGLYEQYF. Here the CDR3 DNA reads TGTGCCTGGACCCCTCCCCGTGGACAGGGGCTCTACGAGCAGTACTTC.

The V call is TRBV6-5, the J call TRBJ1-2, with D perhaps matching TRBD1 (5 bases). Germline V gene sequence: CDR1 MNHEY, CDR2 SVGAGI. Trimming pared 5 bases from V and 4 bases from J, leaving 14 bases between. The CDR3 has 14 amino acids. The CDR3 region is CASSPGTGFYGYTF. The CDR3 DNA reads TGTGCCAGCAGTCCAGGCACAGGTTTCTATGGCTACACCTTC.

V is TRBV9 and J is TRBJ1-3; 7 bases are shared with TRBD1. With 0 bases clipped from V and 0 bases from J, the junction kept 12 bases outside the gene matches. The V gene's germline CDR1 is SGDLS and CDR2 YYNGEE. The CDR3 runs 19 residues. CDR3 sequence reads: CASSVEGGRTSSSGNTIYF. The CDR3 nucleotides are TGTGCCAGCAGCGTAGAAGGGGGCAGGACATCGAGCTCTGGAAACACCATATATTTT.

The chain uses TRBV7-9 and TRBJ1-2; D is uncertain. Trimming left V 1 base short and J 7 bases short, with 10 bases between. CDR3 length equals 13 residues. Germline CDR1 SEHNR, CDR2 FQNEAQ (reference sequence). The CDR3 loop is CASSLEAGSGYTF. CDR3 coding DNA: TGTGCCAGCAGCTTAGAAGCCGGTTCTGGCTACACCTTC.